These T cell receptor beta chains were read from a single sample in a study of molecular identifiers for immune sequencing clone quantification. TCRdb analysed the PCR reads with MiXCR anew, one entry per CDR3 protein. Among about 640,000 distinct CDR3 sequences, about 20% were seen once, and the ten largest hold around 0.86%. Sequencing was performed on naive CD8+ T cells from blood, with Jurkat cell RNA spiked in. Every receptor here comes from a human donor in good health. Some libraries in this study had Jurkat cell RNA spiked in. CDR3s include the opening cysteine and the closing phenylalanine or tryptophan. Each record gives: D gene, clone size, V gene, CDR3 length, J gene, CDR3 DNA, CDR3 protein. A D gene is named only where the DNA matches it firmly. Expanded clones get a size class; other rows say once, few or many, or leave the size out.

d_gene: TRBD2
abundance: many
v_gene: TRBV19
len: 14
j_gene: TRBJ2-1
CDR3nt: TGTGCCAGTGCCCCGGGACTAGCTGTGAATGAGCAGTTCTTC
CDR3aa: CASAPGLAVNEQFF

d_gene: TRBD1
abundance: -
v_gene: TRBV28
len: 19
j_gene: TRBJ1-5
CDR3nt: TGTGCCAGCAGTAAATACCGGGACAGGGGGCTGGGGCTGAATCAGCCCCAGCATTTT
CDR3aa: CASSKYRDRGLGLNQPQHF

d_gene: -
abundance: many
v_gene: TRBV4-3
len: 15
j_gene: TRBJ1-5
CDR3nt: TGCGCCAGCAGCCAAGATTGGGCAGGGAGTCAGCCCCAGCATTTT
CDR3aa: CASSQDWAGSQPQHF

d_gene: -
abundance: -
v_gene: TRBV27
len: 14
j_gene: TRBJ2-1
CDR3nt: TGTGCCAGCAGTTTTACGGGACCAGCAAATGAGCAGTTCTTC
CDR3aa: CASSFTGPANEQFF

d_gene: -
abundance: many
v_gene: TRBV6-5
len: 15
j_gene: TRBJ2-3
CDR3nt: TGTGCCAGCGCCTTGGAGGGGGTAGGGACAGATACGCAGTATTTT
CDR3aa: CASALEGVGTDTQYF

d_gene: -
abundance: few
v_gene: TRBV12-3/TRBV12-4
len: 14
j_gene: TRBJ2-7
CDR3nt: TGTGCCAGCTCTGATTCAACAGTGCCCTACGAGCAGTACTTC
CDR3aa: CASSDSTVPYEQYF

d_gene: -
abundance: -
v_gene: TRBV19
len: 14
j_gene: TRBJ2-2
CDR3nt: TGTGCCAGTAGTATAGTGGTACGGGGAGGGGAGCTGTTTTTT
CDR3aa: CASSIVVRGGELFF

d_gene: -
abundance: few
v_gene: TRBV5-1
len: 13
j_gene: TRBJ2-7
CDR3nt: TGCGCCAGCAGCGAGACTAGTAGCTACGAGCAGTACTTC
CDR3aa: CASSETSSYEQYF

d_gene: -
abundance: many
v_gene: TRBV7-9
len: 12
j_gene: TRBJ2-3
CDR3nt: TGTGCCAGCAGCTCAGGGGAATACGAGGGGTATTTT
CDR3aa: CASSSGEYEGYF

d_gene: -
abundance: many
v_gene: TRBV6-6
len: 14
j_gene: TRBJ1-3
CDR3nt: TGTGCCAGCAGTTACCCGGGGTCTGGAAACACCATATATTTT
CDR3aa: CASSYPGSGNTIYF

d_gene: -
abundance: many
v_gene: TRBV20-1
len: 15
j_gene: TRBJ2-7
CDR3nt: TGCAGTGCTAGGGGGTCTGAAGGACTCATTTACGAGCAGTACTTC
CDR3aa: CSARGSEGLIYEQYF

d_gene: TRBD1
abundance: many
v_gene: TRBV7-2
len: 16
j_gene: TRBJ2-4
CDR3nt: TGTGCCAGCAGCTTAGAAGGACGGACAGGGAAAAACATTCAGTACTTC
CDR3aa: CASSLEGRTGKNIQYF

d_gene: -
abundance: few
v_gene: TRBV6-2/TRBV6-3
len: 17
j_gene: TRBJ2-2
CDR3nt: TGTGCCAGCAGTTACTGGCGGGGCCCCGCCGACACCGGGGAGCTGTTTTTT
CDR3aa: CASSYWRGPADTGELFF

d_gene: TRBD2
abundance: many
v_gene: TRBV5-6
len: 16
j_gene: TRBJ2-3
CDR3nt: TGTGCCAGCAGCTACCGACTAGCGGGAAGCACAGATACGCAGTATTTT
CDR3aa: CASSYRLAGSTDTQYF

d_gene: TRBD2
abundance: few
v_gene: TRBV6-5
len: 15
j_gene: TRBJ2-1
CDR3nt: TGTGCCAGCAGTTGGGGACTAAAATCAGCGAATGAGCAGTTCTTC
CDR3aa: CASSWGLKSANEQFF

d_gene: -
abundance: many
v_gene: TRBV29-1
len: 12
j_gene: TRBJ2-7
CDR3nt: TGCAGCGTTAACAAAGAGGGGGACGAGCAGTACTTC
CDR3aa: CSVNKEGDEQYF

d_gene: TRBD2
abundance: few
v_gene: TRBV19
len: 15
j_gene: TRBJ2-5
CDR3nt: TGTGCCAGTAGGTTCGGGACTCGGGGGGAAGAGACCCAGTACTTC
CDR3aa: CASRFGTRGEETQYF

d_gene: TRBD1
abundance: many
v_gene: TRBV6-6
len: 17
j_gene: TRBJ1-5
CDR3nt: TGTGCCAGCAGTCCTCCTCGGGACAGGGTTTTAGGGCAGCCCCAGCATTTT
CDR3aa: CASSPPRDRVLGQPQHF

d_gene: TRBD2
abundance: many
v_gene: TRBV4-2
len: 18
j_gene: TRBJ2-7
CDR3nt: TGTGCCAGCAGCCAAGATGGCCCTGCTAGCGGACTCTCCTACGAGCAGTACTTC
CDR3aa: CASSQDGPASGLSYEQYF

d_gene: -
abundance: many
v_gene: TRBV7-9
len: 15
j_gene: TRBJ2-3
CDR3nt: TGTGCCAGCAGCGAGACCACGACCACACAAGATACGCAGTATTTT
CDR3aa: CASSETTTTQDTQYF

d_gene: -
abundance: many
v_gene: TRBV30
len: 13
j_gene: TRBJ1-1
CDR3nt: TGTGCCTGGAGTAGCCTCGAAGGGGCTGAAGCTTTCTTT
CDR3aa: CAWSSLEGAEAFF

d_gene: -
abundance: few
v_gene: TRBV18
len: 15
j_gene: TRBJ1-5
CDR3nt: TGTGCCAGCTCACCACCTACAGGGTCGATTCAGCCCCAGCATTTT
CDR3aa: CASSPPTGSIQPQHF

d_gene: -
abundance: many
v_gene: TRBV5-1
len: 13
j_gene: TRBJ2-7
CDR3nt: TGTGCCAGCAGTTTGGTGGGAGACTACGAGCAGTACTTC
CDR3aa: CASSLVGDYEQYF

d_gene: -
abundance: many
v_gene: TRBV4-1
len: 15
j_gene: TRBJ2-5
CDR3nt: TGCGCCAGCAGCCAAGATCGTGCCAGGTTTGAGACCCAGTACTTC
CDR3aa: CASSQDRARFETQYF

d_gene: -
abundance: many
v_gene: TRBV27
len: 14
j_gene: TRBJ1-4
CDR3nt: TGTGCCAGCAGTTCAAACACAGGGTACGAAAAACTGTTTTTT
CDR3aa: CASSSNTGYEKLFF

d_gene: TRBD2
abundance: many
v_gene: TRBV20-1
len: 13
j_gene: TRBJ2-7
CDR3nt: TGCAGTGCTAGGCTAGCGGCTAACTACGAGCAGTACTTC
CDR3aa: CSARLAANYEQYF

d_gene: -
abundance: many
v_gene: TRBV15
len: 14
j_gene: TRBJ1-1
CDR3nt: TGTGCCACCAGCACCCCTAGCGCATACACTGAAGCTTTCTTT
CDR3aa: CATSTPSAYTEAFF